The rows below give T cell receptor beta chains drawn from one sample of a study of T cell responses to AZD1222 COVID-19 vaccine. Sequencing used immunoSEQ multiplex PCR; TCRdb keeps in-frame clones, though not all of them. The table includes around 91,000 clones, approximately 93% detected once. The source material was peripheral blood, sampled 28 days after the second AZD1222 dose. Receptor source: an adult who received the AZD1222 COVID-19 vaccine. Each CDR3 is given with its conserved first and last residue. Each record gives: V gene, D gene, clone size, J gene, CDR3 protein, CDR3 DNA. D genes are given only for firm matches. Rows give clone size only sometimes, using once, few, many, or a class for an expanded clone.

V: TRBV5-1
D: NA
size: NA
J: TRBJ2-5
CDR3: CATRPGEQETQYF
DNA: TGCGCCACTCGGCCAGGGGAACAAGAGACCCAGTACTTC

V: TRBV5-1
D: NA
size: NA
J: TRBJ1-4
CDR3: CASSPHNAQLNEKLFF
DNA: TGCGCCAGCAGCCCCCACAACGCACAGCTTAATGAAAAACTGTTTTTT

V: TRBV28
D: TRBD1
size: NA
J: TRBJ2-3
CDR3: CASRDRGRTDTQYF
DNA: TGTGCCAGCAGAGACAGGGGGAGAACAGATACGCAGTATTTT

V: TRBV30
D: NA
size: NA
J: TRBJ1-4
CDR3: CAWSVRGKLFF
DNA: TGTGCCTGGAGTGTGCGGGGGAAACTGTTTTTT

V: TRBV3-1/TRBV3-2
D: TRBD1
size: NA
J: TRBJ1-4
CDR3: CASSQVGQGREKLFF
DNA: TGTGCCAGCAGCCAAGTAGGACAGGGGCGTGAAAAACTGTTTTTT

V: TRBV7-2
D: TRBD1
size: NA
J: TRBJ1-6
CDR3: CASSLFSRGDNSPLHF
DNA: TGTGCCAGCAGCTTATTTAGCAGGGGGGATAATTCACCCCTCCACTTT

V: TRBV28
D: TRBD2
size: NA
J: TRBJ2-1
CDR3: CASSSAGTSGRQEQFF
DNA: TGTGCCAGCAGTTCGGCCGGGACTAGCGGGAGACAGGAGCAGTTCTTC

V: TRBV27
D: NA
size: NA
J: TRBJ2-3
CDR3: CASSFRVGGAGITDTQYF
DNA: TGTGCCAGCAGTTTCCGGGTCGGAGGGGCGGGAATCACAGATACGCAGTATTTT

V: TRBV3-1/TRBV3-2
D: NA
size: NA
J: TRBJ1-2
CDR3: CASSQDQASGYTF
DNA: TGTGCCAGCAGCCAAGATCAGGCCAGTGGCTACACCTTC

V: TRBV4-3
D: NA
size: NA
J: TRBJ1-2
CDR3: CASSSVVGAAYGYTF
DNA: TGCGCCAGCAGCTCAGTGGTGGGGGCGGCCTATGGCTACACCTTC

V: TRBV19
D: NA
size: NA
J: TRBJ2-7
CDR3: CATARGVNTYEQYF
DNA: TGTGCCACCGCCAGGGGGGTTAATACCTACGAGCAGTACTTC

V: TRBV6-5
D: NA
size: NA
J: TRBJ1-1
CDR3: CASSIKGNTEAFF
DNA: TGTGCCAGCAGCATTAAGGGGAACACTGAAGCTTTCTTT

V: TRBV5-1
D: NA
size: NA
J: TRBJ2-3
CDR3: CASSLTGNQVEDTQYF
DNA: TGCGCCAGCAGCCTTACCGGGAACCAAGTCGAAGATACGCAGTATTTT

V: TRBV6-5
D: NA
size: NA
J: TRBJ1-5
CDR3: CASQVRGNQPQHF
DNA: TGTGCCAGCCAGGTGCGTGGCAATCAGCCCCAGCATTTT

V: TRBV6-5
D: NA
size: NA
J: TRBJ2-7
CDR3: CASSYSSGGFPYEQYF
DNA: TGTGCCAGCAGTTACTCTTCAGGCGGGTTTCCCTACGAGCAGTACTTC

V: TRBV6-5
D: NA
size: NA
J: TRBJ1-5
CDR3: CASSQVQGSNQPQHF
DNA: TGTGCCAGCAGCCAAGTCCAGGGTAGCAATCAGCCCCAGCATTTT

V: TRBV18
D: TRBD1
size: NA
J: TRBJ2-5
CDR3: CASSLGQGERETQYF
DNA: TGTGCCAGCTCACTTGGACAGGGGGAGCGGGAGACCCAGTACTTC

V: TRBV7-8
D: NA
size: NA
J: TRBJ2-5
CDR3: CASSLGMGLETQYF
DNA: TGTGCCAGCAGCTTAGGAATGGGCTTGGAGACCCAGTACTTC

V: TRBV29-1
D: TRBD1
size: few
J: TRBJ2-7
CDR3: CSVNRGTGEQYF
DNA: TGCAGCGTTAACAGGGGCACGGGGGAGCAGTACTTC

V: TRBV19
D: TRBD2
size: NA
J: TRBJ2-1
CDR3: CASSTTTSGRAWEQFF
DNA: TGTGCCAGTAGTACTACGACTAGCGGGAGGGCTTGGGAGCAGTTCTTC

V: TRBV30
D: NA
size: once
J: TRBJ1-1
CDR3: CAWDPHPLGTEAFF
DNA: TGTGCCTGGGACCCACACCCTCTGGGCACTGAAGCTTTCTTT

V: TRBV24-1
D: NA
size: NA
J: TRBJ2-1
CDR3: CATSDNRRGDYNEQFF
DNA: TGTGCCACCAGTGATAATCGCAGGGGGGACTACAATGAGCAGTTCTTC

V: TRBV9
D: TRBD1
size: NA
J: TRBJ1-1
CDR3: CASSVYGQGFAEAFF
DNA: TGTGCCAGCAGCGTATACGGACAGGGCTTCGCTGAAGCTTTCTTT